The present T cell receptor beta chain was sequenced within a study of CD8 T cells in ankylosing spondylitis. Germline trimming cut 1 base from V and 9 bases from J; bases unmatched to any gene: 7. This CDR3 spans 14 amino acids. Germline CDR1 reads SEHNR; CDR2 reads FQNEAQ (reference sequence). TCRdb re-called the 5' RACE reads with MiXCR, one entry per CDR3 protein. This sample carries 340,000 or so distinct CDR3 sequences, about 15% of them seen once, and the ten largest clones take around 0.99%. This clonotype was observed a few times. Input material: blood, either unsorted or a sorted T cell fraction (not recorded which). The clonotype was recovered from a male donor with ankylosing spondylitis or in good health (not recorded which). This chain connects TRBV7-9 to TRBJ1-2; 8 bases align to TRBD1. The chain's CDR3 is CASSLDQGAFRYTF. The CDR3 bases are TGTGCCAGCAGCTTAGACCAGGGGGCCTTCCGCTACACCTTC.